The rows below give T cell receptor beta chains drawn from one sample of a study of vaccination and CD4 T cells after COVID-19. Antigens of these TCRs are unknown. TCRdb reprocessed the PCR reads via MiXCR and lists one record per CDR3 protein. Here the sample spans 20,000 or so distinct CDR3 sequences, roughly two fifths being singletons. The specimen was CD4+ T cells from blood, cultured in vitro, collected after SARS-CoV-2 vaccination. The receptors stem from a human donor who had recovered from COVID-19. The CDR3 runs from the conserved cysteine through the conserved F or W. Fields, in order: D gene, CDR3 length, J gene, V gene, clone size, CDR3 DNA, CDR3 protein. D genes are given only for firm matches. Size tells how often a clone was seen (once, few, many) or the class of an expanded clone, and some rows leave it out.

TRBD2	14	TRBJ2-7	TRBV19	-	TGTGCCAGTAGCAATGGGGGGGACTCCTACGAGCAGTACTTC	CASSNGGDSYEQYF
-	15	TRBJ2-2	TRBV27	medium-sized	TGTGCCAGCAGTACGCGGGGTATTAACACCGGGGAGCTGTTTTTT	CASSTRGINTGELFF
TRBD1	15	TRBJ2-5	TRBV4-1	-	TGCGCCAGCAGCCTAACCGAGGGGGCAGAAGAGACCCAGTACTTC	CASSLTEGAEETQYF
TRBD1	13	TRBJ1-2	TRBV30	-	TGTGCCTGGATGGGACAGGGAAAAGGTGGCTACACCTTC	CAWMGQGKGGYTF
TRBD1	18	TRBJ1-2	TRBV15	-	TGTGCCACCAGCAGAGATTCTATGACAGGGGTTTCGTACTATGGCTACACCTTC	CATSRDSMTGVSYYGYTF
-	12	TRBJ2-7	TRBV27	-	TGCGCCAGCAGCCAAGATCTGGACGAGCAGTACTTC	CASSQDLDEQYF
-	13	TRBJ1-2	TRBV5-4	-	TGTGCCAGCAGCTTGGACGGATTTTATGGCTACACCTTC	CASSLDGFYGYTF
TRBD1	16	TRBJ1-2	TRBV5-1	-	TGCGCCAGCAGCTTGGGGTTTACAGGGGGCGACTATGGCTACACCTTC	CASSLGFTGGDYGYTF
TRBD1	15	TRBJ2-3	TRBV5-1	-	TGCGCCAGCAGCTTGAGGACAGGGGGAGGGGATACGCAGTATTTT	CASSLRTGGGDTQYF
TRBD1	15	TRBJ1-6	TRBV25-1	-	TGTGCCAGCAGTGAATATGACAGGGGGCATTCACCCCTCCACTTT	CASSEYDRGHSPLHF
TRBD1	14	TRBJ1-1	TRBV5-4	-	TGTGCCACCACGATACAGGGGAGGAACACTGAAGCTTTCTTT	CATTIQGRNTEAFF
TRBD1	13	TRBJ2-5	TRBV7-8	-	TGTGCCAGCGGGGACAGGCTCAAAGAGACCCAGTACTTC	CASGDRLKETQYF
TRBD1	16	TRBJ2-5	TRBV7-9	few	TGTGCCAGCAGCTTAGGGCGGGGACAGGGGACGGAGACCCAGTACTTC	CASSLGRGQGTETQYF
TRBD1	16	TRBJ2-2	TRBV15	-	TGTGCCACCAGCAGGCGGACAGGGGCGAACACCGGGGAGCTGTTTTTT	CATSRRTGANTGELFF
-	16	TRBJ2-7	TRBV6-1	-	TGTGCCAGCAGACCGGGGACTGACTTTCTTTCCTACGTGCAGTACTTC	CASRPGTDFLSYVQYF
TRBD2	16	TRBJ2-3	TRBV11-2	-	TGTGCCAGCAGCTCCTACCGCGGGAGGGACACAGATACGCAGTATTTT	CASSSYRGRDTDTQYF
TRBD2	20	TRBJ2-5	TRBV27	-	TGTGCCAGCAGACCCACGGGCTTAGGGAGAGCGGGAGGCCACCAAGAGACCCAGTACTTC	CASRPTGLGRAGGHQETQYF
-	15	TRBJ2-3	TRBV19	-	TGTGCCAGTAGTAGGGTCGGAAGCGGCACAGATACGCAGTATTTT	CASSRVGSGTDTQYF
TRBD1	13	TRBJ1-2	TRBV5-6	-	TGTGCCAGCAGCCGACAGGGCCCCTATGGCTACACCTTC	CASSRQGPYGYTF
TRBD1	13	TRBJ1-1	TRBV19	-	TGTGCCAGTAGTATTAAGGGGGCCCCTCCGGCTTTCTTT	CASSIKGAPPAFF
TRBD1	17	TRBJ1-6	TRBV6-1	-	TGTGCCAGCACCCACACACTAAACAGGGGGCGTTTATCACCCCTCCACTTT	CASTHTLNRGRLSPLHF
-	14	TRBJ1-1	TRBV20-1	-	TGCAGTGCTCCGAATCCTTCCTTGAACACTGAAGCTTTCTTT	CSAPNPSLNTEAFF
TRBD2	16	TRBJ2-5	TRBV7-2	few	TGTGCCAGCAGCATTGCTAGCGGGGGCCCCGGGGAGACCCAGTACTTC	CASSIASGGPGETQYF
-	11	TRBJ2-1	TRBV6-1	-	TGTGCCAGCCGAGGGTACAATGAGCAGTTCTTC	CASRGYNEQFF
-	16	TRBJ2-3	TRBV5-1	-	TGCGCCAGCAGCTTGGAAGGTGACGGGAGCACAGATACGCAGTATTTT	CASSLEGDGSTDTQYF
-	14	TRBJ1-1	TRBV7-9	-	TGTGCCAGCAGCCCGACGACAGAAAACACTGAAGCTTTCTTT	CASSPTTENTEAFF
-	15	TRBJ1-1	TRBV19	-	TGTGCCAGTAGTATGACGGGGGCGGGGAACACTGAAGCTTTCTTT	CASSMTGAGNTEAFF
TRBD1	15	TRBJ1-1	TRBV6-1	-	TGTGCCAGTCTCTCCCAGGGACAGGGGTCCACTGAAGCTTTCTTT	CASLSQGQGSTEAFF
-	13	TRBJ1-1	TRBV10-2	-	TGCGCCAGCAGTGAAGATCATGCCATCAGAGCTTTCTTT	CASSEDHAIRAFF
-	13	TRBJ2-2	TRBV7-2	-	TGTGCCAGCGGCCGGGCAGCCACCGGGGAGCTGTTTTTT	CASGRAATGELFF
TRBD2	14	TRBJ2-7	TRBV7-3	-	TGTGCCAGCAGCCCAGCGGGAAACTCCTACGAGCAGTACTTC	CASSPAGNSYEQYF
TRBD2	14	TRBJ2-1	TRBV7-8	-	TGTGCCAGCAGCAAGGGACTAGCGGGGGGTAAGCAGTTCTTC	CASSKGLAGGKQFF
TRBD2	16	TRBJ2-1	TRBV7-9	once	TGTGCCAGCAGCTTTAGGACTAGCGCGATCTACAATGAGCAGTTCTTC	CASSFRTSAIYNEQFF
TRBD1	16	TRBJ1-5	TRBV7-9	few	TGTGCCAGCAGCTTAATATCGACAGGGAGTTTTCAGCCCCAGCATTTT	CASSLISTGSFQPQHF
TRBD1	14	TRBJ2-5	TRBV11-3	few	TGTGCCAGCAGCTTACGGGACAGGCGAGAGACCCAGTACTTC	CASSLRDRRETQYF
TRBD2	16	TRBJ2-3	TRBV5-1	once	TGCGCCAGCAGCCCGGGACTAGCTATAATAACAGATACGCAGTATTTT	CASSPGLAIITDTQYF
-	15	TRBJ1-5	TRBV2	once	TGTGCCAGCAGGAGGTTATTACTAGCGGGTCAGCCCCAGCATTTT	CASRRLLLAGQPQHF
-	15	TRBJ2-2	TRBV27	-	TGTGCCAGCAGTTTATCGCGGCGGGTTACCGGGGAGCTGTTTTTT	CASSLSRRVTGELFF
-	14	TRBJ1-1	TRBV18	-	TGTGCCAGCTCACGGGCAGGAGTGAACACTGAAGCTTTCTTT	CASSRAGVNTEAFF
-	15	TRBJ2-7	TRBV11-3	-	TGTGCCAGCAGCCCTAGTTATAACAGGCGGTACGAGCAGTACTTC	CASSPSYNRRYEQYF
-	12	TRBJ1-1	TRBV6-1	few	TGTGCCAGCGAGGGTCCTTACACTGAAGCTTTCTTT	CASEGPYTEAFF
-	13	TRBJ1-2	TRBV7-8	few	TGTGCCAGCAGCGCGGAGCGTTACTATGGCTACACCTTC	CASSAERYYGYTF